This TCR beta chain comes out of a study of blood T cells in healthy people across ages. Study-wide results and caveats: Diversity of TCR beta per million T cells declined in a roughly linear way with age.

A second PCR, run for about 7 to 11 cycles, used a sample-barcoded 5' primer plus a J-beta primer mix. TCRdb called the 5' RACE reads again in MiXCR, with one record for every CDR3 protein. Here the sample spans around 820,000 distinct CDR3 sequences, around 25% being singletons. About this clonotype: No antigen is known for it.

Germline V gene sequence: CDR1 SGHRS, CDR2 YFSETQ. The CDR3 sequence is 14 residues long. The germline V and J ends were trimmed by 0 bases and 3 bases, with 10 bases remaining between them. The same data also went into a second study, on T cells of mothers and their children. Turning to that study: The TCR beta CDR3 read count exceeded 8.5 million for each mother and was about 3 million for each child.

The sequenced sample was blood. The V call is TRBV5-1, the J call TRBJ2-7, with D unresolved. The receptor was derived from a boy between 10 and 17 years old in good health. CDR3 sequence: CASSLERSHYEQYF. The CDR3 nucleotides read TGCGCCAGCAGCTTGGAACGATCCCACTACGAGCAGTACTTC.